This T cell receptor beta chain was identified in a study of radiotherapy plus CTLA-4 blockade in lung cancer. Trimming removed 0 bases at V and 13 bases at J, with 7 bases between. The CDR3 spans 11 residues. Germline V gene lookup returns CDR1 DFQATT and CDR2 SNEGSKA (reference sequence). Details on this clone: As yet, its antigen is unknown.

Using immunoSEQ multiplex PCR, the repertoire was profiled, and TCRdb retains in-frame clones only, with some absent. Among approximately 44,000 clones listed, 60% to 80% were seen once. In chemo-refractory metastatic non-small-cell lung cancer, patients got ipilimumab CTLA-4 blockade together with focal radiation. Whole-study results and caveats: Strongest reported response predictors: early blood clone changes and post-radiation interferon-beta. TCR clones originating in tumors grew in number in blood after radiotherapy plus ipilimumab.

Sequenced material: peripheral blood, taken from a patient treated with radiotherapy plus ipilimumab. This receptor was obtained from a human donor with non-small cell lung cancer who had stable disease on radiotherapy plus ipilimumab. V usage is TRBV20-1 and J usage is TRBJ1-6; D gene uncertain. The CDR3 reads CSARENHPLHF. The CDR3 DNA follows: TGCAGTGCTAGAGAAAACCATCCCCTCCACTTT.